The source of this TCR beta chain is a study of cytomegalovirus exposure and HLA in healthy donors. Study-level findings and limits: In an earlier analysis, about 87% or about 30%: the productive usage of most TCR beta V segments. A missense DCLRE1C variant was associated with V- and J-gene trimming of TCR beta chains in a later analysis, and an independent cohort replicated the association. The investigators catalogued some 150 TCR beta chains as cytomegalovirus-associated.

This CDR3 has 17 residues. After removal of 3 bases from V and 0 bases from J, the junction contained 10 bases not matched to a gene. Germline values: CDR1 LNHNV, CDR2 YYDKDF (reference sequence). The study ran its PCR with 60 Vbeta and 13 Jbeta primers. Data came from immunoSEQ multiplex PCR; TCRdb stores just in-frame clones and leaves some out. The sample contains about 120,000 clones, more than 75% of which appear only once. Concerning this clone itself: Its antigen is undetermined.

This receptor was obtained from a female donor in good health and CMV-seronegative. The sample consisted of PBMCs. The chain links TRBV15 to TRBJ2-5; 7 nucleotides agree with TRBD2. CDR3 amino acids: CATSRVLISGYQETQYF. The CDR3 DNA sequence: TGTGCCACCAGCAGGGTCCTGATTAGCGGGTACCAAGAGACCCAGTACTTC. Full variable domain (outside the CDR3, taken from reference TRBV15 and TRBJ2-5): DAMVIQNPRYQVTQFGKPVTLSCSQTLNHNVMYWYQQKSSQAPKLLFHYYDKDFNNEADTPDNFQSRRPNTSFCFLDIRSPGLGDTAMYLCATSRVLISGYQETQYFGPGTRLLVL.